One and the same sample provided the 27 T cell receptor beta chains below, sequenced in a study of T cell repertoires in cytomegalovirus infection. A single record per CDR3 protein comes from TCRdb applying MiXCR to the reads. The sample has about 450,000 distinct CDR3 sequences, under 40% seen once. Material: PBMCs. These receptors were obtained from a human donor in good health (CMV status not recorded). Some clones in this sample may be carry-over from other donors' samples.

The sample holds many counts of this clonotype. CDR3 in amino acids: CASSIDGTSRDEQYF. The CDR3 nucleotides read TGTGCCAGTAGTATAGATGGCACTAGTCGCGACGAGCAGTACTTC. The gene calls are TRBV19 and TRBJ2-7, with D maybe TRBD2 (5 bases). From germline, CDR1 is LNHDA and CDR2 SQIVND (reference sequence). There are 15 residues in the CDR3. The V end was cut by 0 bases, the J end by 5 bases, with 14 bases between.

This clonotype occurred many times. V gene TRBV11-1 combines with J gene TRBJ2-1; 8 bases fit TRBD2. The CDR3 covers 15 residues. Germline assignment: CDR1 SGHAT and CDR2 FQDESV (reference sequence). Trimming cost V 4 bases and J 3 bases; bases outside gene matches: 5. CDR3 protein: CASSSPGLGYNEQFF. The CDR3 DNA reads as TGTGCCAGCAGCTCCCCGGGACTAGGCTACAATGAGCAGTTCTTC.

This sequence joins TRBV12-3 or TRBV12-4 and TRBJ1-1; the D is unclear. The CDR3 is 9 residues long. With 8 bases removed from V and 4 bases from J, the gap between germline ends came to 2 bases. Here the CDR3 reads CASGTEAFF. In DNA form, the CDR3 reads TGTGCCAGCGGCACTGAAGCTTTCTTT.

Only a few counts were recorded for this clonotype. V and J are TRBV5-4 and TRBJ2-2, with D perhaps matching TRBD1 (6 bases). Between the trimmed V and J ends, which lost 5 bases and 3 bases, there was a span of 14 bases. Germline V CDR1 and CDR2: SGHNT, YYREEE (reference sequence). The CDR3 is 15 residues long. CDR3 region: CASSSNRVDTGELFF. The CDR3 region has the DNA TGTGCCAGCAGTTCGAACAGGGTAGACACCGGGGAGCTGTTTTTT.

Many counts were recorded for this clonotype. The V and J genes are TRBV7-8 and TRBJ1-2; TRBD1 agrees at 9 bases. The CDR3 totals 17 residues. Germline CDR1 and CDR2: SGHVS and FQNEAQ. V dropped 5 bases and J dropped 6; count of bases not matched to a gene: 16. The CDR3 DNA is TGTGCCAGCAGCCCCACCCTATTACAGGGGGCAGGTCATGGCTACACCTTC. Residues: CASSPTLLQGAGHGYTF.

The chain combines TRBV2 with TRBJ2-1; D is ambiguous. This CDR3 comprises 14 residues. V was pared by 5 bases and J by 7 bases, with 15 bases between. Germline values: CDR1 SNHLY, CDR2 FYNNEI. The CDR3 nucleotides read TGTGCCAGCAGTCTGGACGAGGTGGGTAATGAGCAGTTCTTC. This encodes CASSLDEVGNEQFF.

This clonotype has ten or more counts. The junction does not match germline at one end; this may be a read error. J is TRBJ2-1 and V is TRBV7-7; D is possibly TRBD1 (6 bases). Germline V gene lookup returns CDR1 SSHAT and CDR2 FNYEAQ (reference sequence). The CDR3 covers 15 residues. The CDR3 loop reads CASSTGISGTNEQFF. The DNA of the CDR3 is TGTGCTAGCAGTACAGGGATCTCTGGGACCAATGAGCAGTTCTTC.

CDR3 loop: CASSKVHRISPLHF. CDR3 bases: TGCGCCAGCAGTAAGGTCCACAGGATTTCACCCCTCCACTTT. The chain couples TRBV10-2 to TRBJ1-6; possible D gene TRBD1, 5 bases. In germline, CDR1 is WSHSY, CDR2 SAAADI. V was shortened by 5 bases and J by 9 bases, with 14 bases between the two germline ends. This CDR3 spans 14 amino acids.

Points on this clonotype: A read error may account for a junction end that differs from germline. The chain joins TRBV11-2 to TRBJ2-3; weak D call: TRBD2 (6 bases). Germline lookup yields CDR1 SGHAT and CDR2 FQNNGV. CDR3 length: 14 amino acids. The CDR3 protein is CASSLEGGTETQYF. The CDR3, as DNA: TGTGCCAGCAGCTTAGAGGGGGGTACAGAGACGCAGTATTTT.

This clonotype was counted a few times. The V gene is TRBV29-1, the J gene TRBJ2-3, with TRBD2 identical over 8 bases. The CDR3 consists of 16 residues. Germline V gives CDR1 SQVTM, CDR2 ANQGSEA. V was clipped by 0 bases and J by 1 base; unmatched bases: 6. The CDR3 loop reads CSVEDLSGARTDTQYF. CDR3 nucleotide sequence: TGCAGCGTTGAAGATCTTAGCGGGGCCCGCACAGATACGCAGTATTTT.

A word on this clonotype: The CDR3 carries no conserved terminal phenylalanine or tryptophan, so it likely arises from a read error. The V gene is TRBV5-4, the J gene TRBJ2-5; D is possibly TRBD2 (5 bases). V was trimmed by 4 bases and J by 5 bases, leaving 18 bases between them. Looked up from germline, CDR1 is SGHNT and CDR2 is YYREEE (reference sequence). The CDR3 loop spans 15 amino acids. The chain's CDR3 is CASSVALDHGETQYL. The CDR3 DNA reads as TGTGCCAGCAGCGTTGCACTAGATCACGGGGAGACCCAGTACTTA.

This clonotype was recorded a few times. V usage is TRBV12-3 or TRBV12-4 and J usage is TRBJ2-5, with 14 bases identical to TRBD2. J was trimmed by 5 bases and V by 6 bases; bases with no gene match: 2. The CDR3 has 14 amino acids. This CDR3 is CASRRTSGGETQYF. CDR3 nucleotides: TGTGCCAGCAGACGGACTAGCGGGGGGGAGACCCAGTACTTC.

This clonotype occurred many times. The chain joins TRBV6-1 to TRBJ1-5; the match to TRBD1 covers 7 bases. The ends lost 7 bases at V and 3 bases at J; junction bases unmatched: 9. Germline V CDR1 and CDR2: MNHNS, SASEGT. This CDR3 region has 15 residues. CDR3 sequence reads: CASNSDRFVNQPQHF. CDR3 DNA sequence: TGTGCCAGCAACTCGGACAGGTTTGTCAATCAGCCCCAGCATTTT.

This clonotype was seen more than once but under ten times. V is TRBV7-8 and J is TRBJ1-1; D is possibly TRBD1 (5 bases). Germline V gene lookup returns CDR1 SGHVS and CDR2 FQNEAQ. CDR3 length equals 15 residues. With 0 bases removed from V and 6 bases from J, the gap between germline ends came to 14 bases. The CDR3 region has the DNA TGTGCCAGCAGCTTAGCGAAAAGAGGGGTATCTGAAGCTTTCTTT. Amino acid sequence: CASSLAKRGVSEAFF.

This clonotype was seen just once. The chain recombines TRBV7-2 with TRBJ1-2; the match to TRBD1 covers 7 bases. V was clipped by 9 bases and J by 7 bases; unmatched bases: 17. CDR1 SGHTA and CDR2 FQGNSA come from the germline V gene. The CDR3 sequence is 15 residues long. The CDR3 here is CARGLASTGVAGYTF. The CDR3 DNA reads TGTGCCAGAGGCTTAGCGTCCACAGGGGTTGCTGGCTACACCTTC. The full variable domain, completed using reference TRBV7-2 and TRBJ1-2, is GAGVSQSPSNKVTEKGKDVELRCDPISGHTALYWYRQSLGQGLEFLIYFQGNSAPDKSGLPSDRFSAERTGGSVSTLTIQRTQQEDSAVYLCARGLASTGVAGYTFGSGTRLTVV.

The chain joins TRBV5-1 to TRBJ2-3; TRBD2 matches at 9 bases. V shed 2 bases, J shed 2 bases, and the junction held 3 bases outside the gene matches. This CDR3 is built from 15 residues. Germline CDR1 SGHRS, CDR2 YFSETQ. CDR3 amino acids: CASSFTSGLTDTQYF. As DNA, the CDR3 is TGCGCCAGCAGCTTCACTAGCGGGCTCACAGATACGCAGTATTTT.

In its sample, this clonotype was seen a few times. The chain links TRBV29-1 to TRBJ2-3; D perhaps matches TRBD1 (6 bases). Per germline, CDR1 SQVTM and CDR2 ANQGSEA. The V and J ends lost 3 bases and 9 bases respectively, with 7 bases between them. The CDR3 loop spans 10 amino acids. The CDR3 spells CSVDGQTQYF. CDR3 nucleotide sequence: TGCAGCGTTGATGGACAGACGCAGTATTTT.

The V and J genes are TRBV11-2 and TRBJ2-5; 7 bases are shared with TRBD1. After removal of 5 bases from V and 2 bases from J, the junction contained 2 bases not matched to a gene. Per the germline V gene, CDR1 is SGHAT and CDR2 is FQNNGV. The CDR3 sequence is 13 residues long. The CDR3, as DNA: TGTGCCAGCAGCAAGGGACAGCAAGAGACCCAGTACTTC. Amino acid sequence: CASSKGQQETQYF.

Worth noting for this clonotype: The conserved phenylalanine or tryptophan normally closing the CDR3 is absent here, so this likely arose from a read error. The V gene is TRBV4-1, the J gene TRBJ1-5; D not resolved. From germline, CDR1 is MGHRA and CDR2 YSYEKL. V was trimmed by 0 bases and J by 2 bases, leaving 14 bases between them. This CDR3 is built from 17 residues. In DNA, the CDR3 is TGCGCCAGCAGCCAAGATGGCCGCGACACGGGCAATCAGCCCCAGCATTGT. Encoded protein: CASSQDGRDTGNQPQHC.

The chain is built from TRBV28 and TRBJ2-2; possible D gene TRBD1, 6 bases. CDR3 length: 17 amino acids. In germline, CDR1 is MDHEN, CDR2 SYDVKM. V lost 6 bases and J 4 bases, leaving 21 bases between the germline ends. CDR3 sequence (DNA): TGTGCCAGCAGCACCGAAACCAGAGCAGGGGCCACCGGGGAGCTGTTTTTT. This codes for CASSTETRAGATGELFF.

This clonotype was seen only once. V and J are TRBV7-2 and TRBJ1-1, with 8 nucleotides matching TRBD1. The ends lost 4 bases at V and 1 base at J; junction bases unmatched: 5. Germline V gene data show CDR1 as SGHTA and CDR2 as FQGNSA. The CDR3 is 15 amino acids. CDR3 amino acids: CASSYQGQANTEAFF. CDR3 in DNA: TGTGCCAGCAGCTACCAGGGACAGGCGAACACTGAAGCTTTCTTT.

This clonotype was observed at least ten times. The genes are TRBV10-2 and TRBJ2-5; 9 nucleotides agree with TRBD1. CDR1 is WSHSY and CDR2 is SAAADI in the germline V gene. J was trimmed by 1 base and V by 6 bases; bases with no gene match: 6. This CDR3 has 15 residues. The CDR3 nucleotides read TGCGCCAGCAGCACCGAGGGACAGGGCCAAGAGACCCAGTACTTC. This encodes CASSTEGQGQETQYF.

This clonotype has ten or more counts. The V call is TRBV7-8, the J call TRBJ2-1; 7 nucleotides align to TRBD2. The junction had 17 bases not matched to a gene; V was cut back by 5 bases and J by 4 bases. Looked up from germline, CDR1 is SGHVS and CDR2 is FQNEAQ. The CDR3 consists of 18 residues. The CDR3 nucleotides read TGTGCCAGCAGCCACCCCGGGGAGGGGCCAAGTCCGTACAATGAGCAGTTCTTC. It is translated as CASSHPGEGPSPYNEQFF.

This clonotype has more than one count but fewer than ten. The V and J genes are TRBV13 and TRBJ2-7; D remains unclear. V was cut by 4 bases and J by 3 bases, with 19 bases left in between. The V gene's germline CDR1 is PRHDT and CDR2 FYEKMQ (reference sequence). CDR3 size: 16 residues. CDR3 region: CASSSTSSKARYEQYF. CDR3 in DNA: TGTGCCAGCAGCTCAACCTCCTCTAAAGCTCGCTACGAGCAGTACTTC.

The chain has TRBV14 and TRBJ2-2, with D possibly matching TRBD2 (6 bases). The germline V and J ends were trimmed by 5 bases and 6 bases, with 16 bases remaining between them. Germline assignment: CDR1 SGHDN and CDR2 FVKESK. The CDR3 loop spans 15 amino acids. In nucleotides, the CDR3 is TGTGCCAGCAGCTACCGGGACTCATACGCCGGGGAGCTGTTTTTT. Its protein product is CASSYRDSYAGELFF.

Only a few counts were recorded for this clonotype. The chain carries TRBV4-1 and TRBJ2-3; 9 nucleotides align to TRBD2. Germline V gives CDR1 MGHRA, CDR2 YSYEKL. CDR3 length equals 17 residues. Losses at the gene ends were 0 bases for V and 5 bases for J; bases not matched to a gene: 9. This CDR3 is CASSQDVPSGGKDTQYF. CDR3 bases: TGCGCCAGCAGCCAAGATGTGCCGAGCGGGGGGAAAGATACGCAGTATTTT.

The chain couples TRBV2 to TRBJ2-7; D ambiguous. This CDR3 contains 13 residues. Per germline, CDR1 SNHLY and CDR2 FYNNEI. Trimming took 5 bases from V and 5 from J, leaving 13 bases between them. The CDR3 sequence: CASSSDTLDEQYF. CDR3 DNA: TGTGCCAGCAGTTCCGACACCCTTGACGAGCAGTACTTC. The full variable domain, its missing parts supplied by reference TRBV2 and TRBJ2-7, is EPEVTQTPSHQVTQMGQEVILRCVPISNHLYFYWYRQILGQKVEFLVSFYNNEISEKSEIFDDQFSVERPDGSNFTLKIRSTKLEDSAMYFCASSSDTLDEQYFGPGTRLTVT.